Given below is one T cell receptor beta chain in context. This sample was taken from a study of blood T cell repertoires in COVID-19. Study background: Sites across the United States, Italy and Spain contributed samples from acute and convalescent COVID-19. In each case, the material was cDNA or gDNA derived from T cells, B-cell-depleted T cells, or PBMCs.

Original processing methods: Nucleated cell number was recorded as an estimate derived from reference gene primer amplification. The protocol was immunoSEQ multiplex PCR, while the TCRdb copy is restricted to in-frame clones and leaves out a portion. The DNA gave D and trimming, while V, J and clone size come from that table. Counted here are fewer than 250,000 clones, roughly 82% occurring once; the ten biggest clones make up approximately 4.5%. The CDR3 is 14 amino acids. The V end lost 6 bases, the J end lost 8 bases, and 14 bases lay between the germline ends. Looked up from germline, CDR1 is MNHEY and CDR2 is SVGAGI.

This receptor was identified in a woman in her seventies with acute or convalescent COVID-19. The chain couples TRBV6-5 to TRBJ1-6; tentative D call: TRBD1 (6 bases). Sample: peripheral blood. This chain's CDR3 is CASRITGSHSPLHF. CDR3 coding DNA: TGTGCCAGCAGAATTACAGGGTCCCATTCACCCCTCCACTTT.